This passage covers 21 T cell receptor beta chains from one sample sequenced in a study of blood T cell repertoires in COVID-19. Sequencing was performed with immunoSEQ multiplex PCR; in TCRdb, only in-frame clones are kept and a portion is missing. The repertoire includes about 59,000 clones, approximately 81% of them detected once, and approximately 30% sits in the top ten. Sequenced material: peripheral blood. The receptors derive from an elderly woman with active or convalescent COVID-19.

The rearrangement uses TRBV7-6 and TRBJ1-2; 7 nucleotides agree with TRBD1. In germline, CDR1 is SGHVS, CDR2 FNYEAQ. The V segment lost 5 bases and the J segment 4 bases; nucleotides outside the gene matches: 7. The CDR3 covers 14 residues. The CDR3 loop is CASSGRGTGYGYTF. CDR3 coding DNA: TGTGCCAGCAGCGGCAGGGGGACGGGCTATGGCTACACCTTC.

The chain links TRBV5-1 to TRBJ1-6; tentative D call: TRBD1 (5 bases). The V gene's germline CDR1 is SGHRS and CDR2 YFSETQ. V was clipped by 4 bases and J by 8 bases, with 25 bases between them. The CDR3 has 18 amino acids. The CDR3 nucleotides read TGCGCCAGCAGCCCAGGCGGGGCTTTACAAGGGGCTGATTCACCCCTCCACTTT. It encodes CASSPGGALQGADSPLHF.

The V gene is TRBV10-3, the J gene TRBJ1-1; perhaps TRBD1 as D (6 bases). The germline gives CDR1 ENHRY, CDR2 SYGVKD. Trimming left V 2 bases short and J 2 bases short, with 9 bases between. This CDR3 is 14 amino acids long. The CDR3 region has the DNA TGTGCCATCAGTGAGGGACAGAGTAACACTGAAGCTTTCTTT. It encodes CAISEGQSNTEAFF.

This chain uses TRBV29-1 with TRBJ1-3; 7 nucleotides line up with TRBD1. Germline V CDR1 and CDR2: SQVTM, ANQGSEA. The junction had 2 bases not matched to a gene; V was cut back by 6 bases and J by 0 bases. The CDR3 covers 13 residues. CDR3 sequence reads: CSVGDSSGNTIYF. The CDR3 nucleotides are TGCAGCGTCGGGGACAGCTCTGGAAACACCATATATTTT.

The chain carries TRBV9 and TRBJ2-3; the D gene is possibly TRBD2 (7 bases). The CDR3 is 15 amino acids. Looked up from germline, CDR1 is SGDLS and CDR2 is YYNGEE. Trimming shortened V by 6 bases and J by 9 bases, and 23 bases separated the two germline ends. CDR3 coding DNA: TGTGCCAGCACTTCCGCGGGGGCTCCAGAGGGGACGCAGTATTTT. Amino acid sequence: CASTSAGAPEGTQYF.

The chain combines TRBV2 with TRBJ1-2; D unclear. The CDR3 covers 14 residues. Germline V CDR1 and CDR2: SNHLY, FYNNEI. The ends were cut back, 3 bases at V and 3 bases at J, with 11 bases in the middle. The CDR3 is CASSDVPIDYGYTF. CDR3 bases: TGTGCCAGCAGTGACGTCCCCATAGACTATGGCTACACCTTC.

V is TRBV7-3 and J is TRBJ1-6, with 7 bases that match TRBD1. J lost 5 bases, V lost 3 bases, and 1 base had no gene match. The CDR3 runs to 14 residues. Germline CDR1 and CDR2: SGHTA and FQGTGA. The CDR3 region is CASSFGTDNSPLHF. CDR3 bases: TGTGCCAGCAGCTTCGGGACAGATAATTCACCCCTCCACTTT.

The chain recombines TRBV27 with TRBJ2-3, with 9 bases fitting TRBD2. The V segment lost 5 bases and the J segment 2 bases; nucleotides outside the gene matches: 5. The CDR3 consists of 15 residues. Germline assignment: CDR1 MNHEY and CDR2 SMNVEV (reference sequence). The CDR3 loop reads CASSPGTSFTDTQYF. The CDR3 coding sequence is TGTGCCAGCAGTCCCGGGACTAGCTTCACAGATACGCAGTATTTT.

The gene calls are TRBV19 and TRBJ2-3; 11 bases match TRBD2. Germline V lookup: CDR1 LNHDA, CDR2 SQIVND (reference sequence). The ends lost 5 bases at V and 4 bases at J; junction bases unmatched: 14. The CDR3 runs 18 residues. The CDR3 DNA is TGTGCCAGTAGTCCGACCGGCCTAGCGGGGGGCACCTCAGATACGCAGTATTTT. This sequence encodes CASSPTGLAGGTSDTQYF.

The gene calls are TRBV5-4 and TRBJ1-2; no definite D call. CDR3 length equals 13 residues. CDR1 SGHNT and CDR2 YYREEE come from the germline V gene (reference sequence). V lost 9 bases to trimming and J lost 8 bases, with 20 bases between them. CDR3 loop: CATKLGLLEGYTF. Here the CDR3 DNA reads TGTGCCACCAAACTCGGCCTCCTAGAGGGCTACACCTTC.

This chain connects TRBV10-3 to TRBJ1-1, with 7 bases that match TRBD1. The CDR3 is 14 amino acids. Germline trimming cut 6 bases from V and 3 bases from J; bases unmatched to any gene: 7. Looked up from germline, CDR1 is ENHRY and CDR2 is SYGVKD. The CDR3 sequence: CAIRETGVYTEAFF. In DNA, the CDR3 is TGTGCCATCAGAGAAACAGGGGTATACACTGAAGCTTTCTTT.

The rearrangement links TRBV24-1 to TRBJ1-2; perhaps TRBD1 as D (6 bases). Between the trimmed V and J ends, which lost 3 bases and 8 bases, there was a span of 18 bases. Germline V gene data show CDR1 as KGHDR and CDR2 as SFDVKD. The CDR3 extends over 15 amino acids. The CDR3 is CATSDPTQGQRGYTF. The CDR3 nucleotides read TGTGCCACCAGTGATCCAACCCAGGGGCAGAGAGGCTACACCTTC.

The chain has TRBV2 and TRBJ1-4; 8 bases line up with TRBD1. Per germline, CDR1 SNHLY and CDR2 FYNNEI. The CDR3 totals 17 residues. J was trimmed by 0 bases and V by 3 bases; bases with no gene match: 6. The CDR3 is CASSDPGQASTNEKLFF. The DNA for the CDR3 is TGTGCCAGCAGTGATCCGGGACAGGCTTCAACTAATGAAAAACTGTTTTTT.

This clone was detected only once. The chain recombines TRBV14 with TRBJ1-2, with 9 bases fitting TRBD1. The length of the CDR3 is 13 residues. Germline V gives CDR1 SGHDN, CDR2 FVKESK. Trimming took 4 bases from V and 7 from J; bases not matched to a gene: 4. This chain's CDR3 is CASSLNRGLGYTF. CDR3 nucleotide sequence: TGTGCCAGCAGCCTGAACAGGGGGCTTGGCTACACCTTC.

The chain uses TRBV2 and TRBJ1-5; TRBD1 aligns across 8 bases. CDR1 and CDR2 from the germline V gene are SNHLY and FYNNEI. The CDR3 is 15 residues long. The V and J ends lost 6 bases and 4 bases, in that order; junction bases with no gene match: 8. In nucleotides, the CDR3 is TGTGCCAGCAGGCCCGGACAGGGAGGGAATCAGCCCCAGCATTTT. This translates into CASRPGQGGNQPQHF. Using reference TRBV2 and TRBJ1-5 for the parts outside the CDR3, the full variable domain is EPEVTQTPSHQVTQMGQEVILRCVPISNHLYFYWYRQILGQKVEFLVSFYNNEISEKSEIFDDQFSVERPDGSNFTLKIRSTKLEDSAMYFCASRPGQGGNQPQHFGDGTRLSIL.

The chain links TRBV19 to TRBJ1-5, with TRBD1 matching 8 bases. The J segment lost 6 bases and the V segment lost 5 bases, leaving 9 bases of the junction unmatched. Germline loops: CDR1 LNHDA, CDR2 SQIVND (reference sequence). CDR3 length: 15 amino acids. As DNA, the CDR3 is TGTGCCAGTAGTCCCCAGGACAGGGCAGGTCAGCCCCAGCATTTT. This translates into CASSPQDRAGQPQHF. The full variable domain, rest sourced from reference TRBV19 and TRBJ1-5, is DGGITQSPKYLFRKEGQNVTLSCEQNLNHDAMYWYRQDPGQGLRLIYYSQIVNDFQKGDIAEGYSVSREKKESFPLTVTSAQKNPTAFYLCASSPQDRAGQPQHFGDGTRLSIL.

The CDR3 coding sequence is TGTGCCAGCAGTCCTCGGGAGGGCACTGAAGCTTTCTTT. It specifies CASSPREGTEAFF. The chain recombines TRBV6-5 with TRBJ1-1; D remains unclear. Trimming took 5 bases from V and 4 from J, leaving 11 bases between them. The CDR3 runs to 13 residues. Germline lookup yields CDR1 MNHEY and CDR2 SVGAGI.

The chain recombines TRBV4-1 with TRBJ2-3, with 7 positions matching TRBD2. After removal of 4 bases from V and 3 bases from J, the junction contained 10 bases not matched to a gene. This CDR3 spans 16 amino acids. Germline CDR1 and CDR2: MGHRA and YSYEKL. CDR3 sequence: CASSRLSGTITDTQYF. The DNA for the CDR3 is TGCGCCAGCAGCCGCCTGTCCGGGACTATAACAGATACGCAGTATTTT.

The genes are TRBV6-1 and TRBJ2-2; 10 bases agree with TRBD1. Unmatched junction bases numbered 9, after V lost 4 bases and J lost 4 bases. The germline gives CDR1 MNHNS, CDR2 SASEGT. This CDR3 has 17 residues. Written as DNA, the CDR3 is TGTGCCAGCAGTGTCGGGACAGGGGCAGGAAGCACCGGGGAGCTGTTTTTT. Its protein is CASSVGTGAGSTGELFF.

The CDR3 loop is CASSRPRGAGRYEQYF. The CDR3 nucleotides read TGCGCCAGCAGTCGCCCACGGGGGGCCGGGCGGTACGAGCAGTACTTC. The chain joins TRBV23-1 to TRBJ2-7; maybe TRBD2 (7 bases). TRBV23-1 is recorded as an ORF, its role being uncertain. The CDR3 sequence is 16 residues long. V was trimmed by 4 bases and J by 4 bases, leaving 20 bases between them.

This chain connects TRBV10-3 to TRBJ1-3, with 9 positions matching TRBD1. CDR3 size: 15 residues. Germline CDR1 and CDR2: ENHRY and SYGVKD. Unmatched junction bases numbered 4, after V lost 6 bases and J lost 1 base. CDR3: CAIRKQGASGNTIYF. CDR3 coding DNA: TGTGCCATCAGAAAACAGGGGGCGTCTGGAAACACCATATATTTT.